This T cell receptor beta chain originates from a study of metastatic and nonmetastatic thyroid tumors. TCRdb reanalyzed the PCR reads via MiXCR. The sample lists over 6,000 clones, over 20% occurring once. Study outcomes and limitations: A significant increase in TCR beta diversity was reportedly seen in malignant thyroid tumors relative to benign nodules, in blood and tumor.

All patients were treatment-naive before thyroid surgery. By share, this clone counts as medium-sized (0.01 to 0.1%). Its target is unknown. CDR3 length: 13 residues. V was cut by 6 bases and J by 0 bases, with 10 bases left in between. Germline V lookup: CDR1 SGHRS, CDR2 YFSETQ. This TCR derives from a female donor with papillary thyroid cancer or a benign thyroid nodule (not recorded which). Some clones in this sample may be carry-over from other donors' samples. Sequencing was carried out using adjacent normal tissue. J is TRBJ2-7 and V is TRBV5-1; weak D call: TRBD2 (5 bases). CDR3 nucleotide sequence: TGCGCCAGCAAACGGGATCCCTCCTACGAGCAGTACTTC. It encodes CASKRDPSYEQYF.